These T cell receptor beta chains were read from a single sample in a study of neurological immune-mediated disorders. Each CDR3 protein is one row after TCRdb ran MiXCR on the 5' RACE reads. The table includes approximately 77,000 distinct CDR3 sequences, roughly 9.9% detected once. The sample comprised PBMCs. These receptors were obtained from a man aged 45-65 years in good health. Each CDR3 is given with its conserved first and last residue.

>TRBJ1-2|TRBV7-3
CASSLLDKTNYGYTF
>TRBJ2-1|TRBV11-1
CASSPLTGRNPFF
>TRBJ2-1|TRBV20-1
CSASIPYNEQFF
>TRBJ2-1|TRBV5-5
CASSLRTGTGLPNEQFF
>TRBJ2-3|TRBV5-1
CASHEGYNTDTQYF
>TRBJ2-7|TRBV29-1
CSTYGWDSLSYEQYF
>TRBJ2-7|TRBV5-1
CASSLSPPTGEQYF
>TRBJ2-5|TRBV7-8
CASSLRTGVQETQYF
>TRBJ1-5|TRBV20-1
CSARGGQGVNQPQHF
>TRBJ1-5|TRBV12-3/TRBV12-4
CASSIRGAGNQPQHF
>TRBJ2-1|TRBV20-1
CSARFWLPNEQFF
>TRBJ1-5|TRBV7-2
CASSLNHRGGWQPQHF
>TRBJ2-5|TRBV3-1
CASSFGRGVGVAETQYF
>TRBJ2-3|TRBV4-2
CASSPLASGGGADTQYF
>TRBJ2-6|TRBV5-1
CATSVAVTSGANVLTF
>TRBJ2-7|TRBV29-1
CSVALGGSTEQYF
>TRBJ2-1|TRBV4-1
CASSQGQNSYNEQFF
>TRBJ2-2|TRBV20-1
CSARNPGNTGELFF
>TRBJ2-4|TRBV7-2
CASSLGGSKNIQYF
>TRBJ1-1|TRBV27
CASSSRPGPNWAFF
>TRBJ2-7|TRBV20-1
CSAKRAGEQYF
>TRBJ2-2|TRBV20-1
CSARGRGGPSAGELFF
>TRBJ2-7|TRBV5-1
CASSFTPGHTYEQYF
>TRBJ2-1|TRBV4-2
CASSQATGLAAYNEQFF
>TRBJ2-3|TRBV7-2
CASSLYVDTQYF
>TRBJ1-5|TRBV5-5
CASSLAGQINQPQHF
>TRBJ2-7|TRBV28
CASSLYRSGNEQYF
>TRBJ2-7|TRBV20-1
CSGRDFSYEQYF
>TRBJ2-6|TRBV12-3/TRBV12-4
CASSLAPCSGANVLTF
>TRBJ2-1|TRBV20-1
CSAGAGLELYNEQFF
>TRBJ1-1|TRBV28
CASRHSGGTGGLTEAFF
>TRBJ1-5|TRBV3-1
CASSQYSNQPQHF
>TRBJ2-5|TRBV3-1
CASSQFTLQETQYF
>TRBJ1-1|TRBV12-3/TRBV12-4
CASSFYGARNTEAFF
>TRBJ1-1|TRBV7-2
CASSLDLRPGAFF
>TRBJ1-1|TRBV6-2/TRBV6-3
CASRNTGNTEAFF
>TRBJ2-5|TRBV28
CASSQDRDETQYF
>TRBJ2-6|TRBV18
CASSPQVASSSGANVLTF
>TRBJ1-4|TRBV7-6
CASSLNTGLLEKLFF
>TRBJ2-1|TRBV7-3
CASSPSRGYSFNEQFF
>TRBJ2-7|TRBV18
CASSRGYEQYF
>TRBJ2-3|TRBV20-1
CSATREEPDTQYF
>TRBJ1-1|TRBV20-1
CSFDGTHAGTEAFF
>TRBJ1-3|TRBV7-8
CASSSGLPGDGNTIYF
>TRBJ1-2|TRBV6-2/TRBV6-3
CASRRTGPSTF